This entry features one T cell receptor beta chain sequence. The antigen is unknown. Libraries were made from TCR beta cDNA, and they carried unique molecular identifiers. Each batch of roughly 1 to 10 million T cells produced 500,000 to 550,000 cDNA molecules. TCRdb ran MiXCR on the PCR reads and lists one entry per CDR3 protein. The data show hundreds of thousands of distinct CDR3 sequences, about 53% seen once. The sample is drawn from a study of post-analysis software for immune sequencing data. Overall study: Included among the disease courses, which were recorded for the cohort, were relapsing-remitting, secondary progressive and progressive-relapsing multiple sclerosis.

Overall study findings and caveats: About five TRBV segments were more frequent in patients than controls; TRBV5-6, TRBV5-1 and TRBV20-1 belonged to this group. Samples sharing a preparation batch grouped tightly together when assessed by F measure.

CDR3 size: 14 residues. The V gene's germline CDR1 is MNHNY and CDR2 SVGAGI (reference sequence). Between the trimmed V and J ends, which lost 7 bases and 4 bases, there was a span of 14 bases. This chain connects TRBV6-6 to TRBJ1-5; tentative D call: TRBD1 (6 bases). This TCR was recovered from a girl aged 10-17 years with multiple sclerosis. The sample was blood. Here the CDR3 reads CASTILGGNQPQHF. In DNA form, the CDR3 reads TGTGCCAGCACCATTCTAGGGGGGAATCAGCCCCAGCATTTT.